This T cell receptor beta chain comes out of a study of blood T cell repertoires in COVID-19. CDR1 and CDR2 from the germline V gene are SGHTA and FQGNSA. This CDR3 contains 15 residues. V gave up 5 bases and J gave up 8 bases, with 20 bases separating them. Profiled with immunoSEQ multiplex PCR; TCRdb holds only in-frame clones, not every one. This table holds some 200,000 clones, 85% to 90% found once. V usage is TRBV7-2 and J usage is TRBJ2-3; tentative D call: TRBD1 (6 bases). The clonotype originates from a man aged 35-49 years with active or convalescent COVID-19. The source material was peripheral blood. CDR3 DNA: TGTGCCAGCAGCGCGGGCCTTTCCATACAGGGTACGCAGTATTTT. Its translation: CASSAGLSIQGTQYF. The whole variable domain, remainder taken from reference TRBV7-2 and TRBJ2-3, is GAGVSQSPSNKVTEKGKDVELRCDPISGHTALYWYRQSLGQGLEFLIYFQGNSAPDKSGLPSDRFSAERTGGSVSTLTIQRTQQEDSAVYLCASSAGLSIQGTQYFGPGTRLTVL.